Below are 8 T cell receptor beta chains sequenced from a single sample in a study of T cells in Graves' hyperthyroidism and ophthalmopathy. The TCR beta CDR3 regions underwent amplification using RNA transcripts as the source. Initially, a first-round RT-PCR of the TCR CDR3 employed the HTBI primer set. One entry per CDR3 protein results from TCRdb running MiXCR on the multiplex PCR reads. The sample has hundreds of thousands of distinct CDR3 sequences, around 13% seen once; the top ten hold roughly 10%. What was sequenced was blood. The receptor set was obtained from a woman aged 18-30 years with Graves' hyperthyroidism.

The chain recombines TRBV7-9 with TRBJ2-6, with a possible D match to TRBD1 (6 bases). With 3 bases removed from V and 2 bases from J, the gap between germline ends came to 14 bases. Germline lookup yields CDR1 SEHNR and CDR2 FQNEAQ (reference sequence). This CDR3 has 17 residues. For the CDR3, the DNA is TGTGCCAGCAGCTTTACAGGGTTGGGGGCTGGGGCCAACGTCCTGACTTTC. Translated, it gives CASSFTGLGAGANVLTF.

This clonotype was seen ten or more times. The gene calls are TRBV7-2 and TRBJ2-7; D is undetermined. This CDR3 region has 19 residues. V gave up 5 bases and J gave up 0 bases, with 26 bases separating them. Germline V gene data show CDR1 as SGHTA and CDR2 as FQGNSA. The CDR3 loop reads CASSTPVVGPLFSSYEQYF. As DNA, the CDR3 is TGTGCCAGCAGCACCCCCGTCGTAGGACCTCTCTTTAGCTCCTACGAGCAGTACTTC. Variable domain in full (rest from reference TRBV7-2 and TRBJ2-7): GAGVSQSPSNKVTEKGKDVELRCDPISGHTALYWYRQSLGQGLEFLIYFQGNSAPDKSGLPSDRFSAERTGGSVSTLTIQRTQQEDSAVYLCASSTPVVGPLFSSYEQYFGPGTRLTVT.

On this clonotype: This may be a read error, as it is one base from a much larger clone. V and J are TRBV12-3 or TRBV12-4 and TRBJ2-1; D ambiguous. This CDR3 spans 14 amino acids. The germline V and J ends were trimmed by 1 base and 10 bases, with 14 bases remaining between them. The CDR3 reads CASSLVTRAHEQFF. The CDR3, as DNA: TGTGCCAGCAGTTTAGTAACCCGGGCGCACGAGCAGTTCTTC.

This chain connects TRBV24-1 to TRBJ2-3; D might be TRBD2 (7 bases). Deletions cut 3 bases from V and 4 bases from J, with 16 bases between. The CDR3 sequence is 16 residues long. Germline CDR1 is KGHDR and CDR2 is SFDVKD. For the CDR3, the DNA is TGTGCCACCAGTGATGCGGGGGCGGGCCCCGCAGATACGCAGTATTTT. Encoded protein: CATSDAGAGPADTQYF.

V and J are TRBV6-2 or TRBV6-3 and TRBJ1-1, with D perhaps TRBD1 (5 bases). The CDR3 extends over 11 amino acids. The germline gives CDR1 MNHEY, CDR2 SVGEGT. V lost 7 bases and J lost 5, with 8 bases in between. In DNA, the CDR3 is TGTGCCAGCATCTGGGGGACTGAAGCTTTCTTT. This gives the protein CASIWGTEAFF.

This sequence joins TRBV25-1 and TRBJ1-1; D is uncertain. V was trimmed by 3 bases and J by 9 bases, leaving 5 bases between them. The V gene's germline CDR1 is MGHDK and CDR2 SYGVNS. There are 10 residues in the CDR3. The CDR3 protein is CASSEGKAFF. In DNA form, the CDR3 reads TGTGCCAGCAGTGAGGGAAAAGCTTTCTTT. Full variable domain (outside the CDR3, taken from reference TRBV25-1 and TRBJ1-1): EADIYQTPRYLVIGTGKKITLECSQTMGHDKMYWYQQDPGMELHLIHYSYGVNSTEKGDLSSESTVSRIRTEHFPLTLESARPSHTSQYLCASSEGKAFFGQGTRLTVV.

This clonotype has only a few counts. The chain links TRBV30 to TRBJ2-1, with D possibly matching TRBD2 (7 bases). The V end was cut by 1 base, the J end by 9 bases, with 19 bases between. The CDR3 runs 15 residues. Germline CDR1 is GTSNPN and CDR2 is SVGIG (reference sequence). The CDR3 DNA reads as TGTGCCTGGAGTGGCCCTTGGGGGGGCGGGAGTGAGCAGTTCTTC. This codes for CAWSGPWGGGSEQFF.

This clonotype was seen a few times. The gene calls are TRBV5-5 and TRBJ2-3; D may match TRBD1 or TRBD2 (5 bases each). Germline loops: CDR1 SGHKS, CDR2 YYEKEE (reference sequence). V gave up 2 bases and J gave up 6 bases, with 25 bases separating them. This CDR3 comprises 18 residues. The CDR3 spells CASSFGVLMTLRDDTQYF. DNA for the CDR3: TGTGCCAGCAGCTTCGGGGTCTTGATGACTCTCAGGGACGATACGCAGTATTTT.